Included here is one T cell receptor beta chain sequence, with context. The antigen this receptor binds is unknown. No base quality information exists; no much larger clone differs at one position. This sample is part of a study of blood T cell repertoires in COVID-19 (TCRdb year 2020). About the study as a whole: The collaborator samples originated in the United States, Italy and Spain and spanned the acute and convalescent phases of COVID-19. The sample metadata nearly always contained a de-identified subject ID, COVID-19 status, age in years and sex. The prospective study material was composed of cDNA or gDNA derived from T cells, B-cell-depleted T cells, or PBMCs. Where available, HLA class I and class II types were taken from metadata supplied by the sample provider and were not determined by assay-based typing. A freely available public database, intended as a resource for researchers studying the immune response to SARS-CoV-2, is where the repertoires were released. Deeply sampled blood TCRbeta repertoires from subjects exposed to, actively infected with, or recovered from COVID-19 were included in the dataset. Samples were obtained from the ongoing ImmuneRACE study (first 160 participants) and from 1,254 subjects provided by 6 global collaborators. Broad study findings and their caveats: How much clinical and demographic metadata was included differed by source and by participant, and the metadata was provided uncurated.

The immunoSEQ Assay, a bias-controlled multiplex PCR, was used to amplify TCRbeta CDR3 regions from genomic DNA. The paper's processing steps were these. The number of nucleated cells in each sample was estimated by amplification of reference gene primers within the assay. To quantify the absolute abundance of each unique TCRbeta CDR3 rearrangement, sequence reads were collapsed and filtered. Productive Simpson clonality was computed per sample as the square root of Simpson's diversity index over productive rearrangements. TCRdb took over this immuneACCESS table, retaining in-frame rearrangements with V and J assigned. Such tables are incomplete; in checked studies, under half of the missing clones stem from an unresolved V gene, and the remainder is unexplained. V and J calls and clone size follow that table, whereas D and trimming were derived from the DNA. In this sample the table shows 110,000 to 150,000 clones, approximately 90% of which occur a single time. The top ten hold roughly 2.9% of the sample.

Whole blood was collected in K2EDTA tubes by collaborating institutions according to the institutions' own protocols. For TCRbeta analysis, collaborators shipped samples in one of three forms: frozen whole blood, isolated PBMCs, or DNA extracted from either of those sample types. As encoded in the germline V gene, CDR1 is MGHRA while CDR2 is YSYEKL. Trimming costs V 0 bases and J 9 bases, and their ends lie 6 bases apart. CDR3 length: 12 amino acids, cysteine to phenylalanine. Solely the CDR3 DNA is kept, with 36 bases framed from the first base. This sequence originates from a man aged 55 to 70 with active or convalescent COVID-19. The receptor chain draws on TRBV4-1 and TRBJ1-5, with the D gene uncertain. The sequenced sample consisted of peripheral blood. CDR3 loop: CASSQELGPQHF. The sequenced DNA is TGCGCCAGCAGCCAAGAACTCGGGCCCCAGCATTTT.